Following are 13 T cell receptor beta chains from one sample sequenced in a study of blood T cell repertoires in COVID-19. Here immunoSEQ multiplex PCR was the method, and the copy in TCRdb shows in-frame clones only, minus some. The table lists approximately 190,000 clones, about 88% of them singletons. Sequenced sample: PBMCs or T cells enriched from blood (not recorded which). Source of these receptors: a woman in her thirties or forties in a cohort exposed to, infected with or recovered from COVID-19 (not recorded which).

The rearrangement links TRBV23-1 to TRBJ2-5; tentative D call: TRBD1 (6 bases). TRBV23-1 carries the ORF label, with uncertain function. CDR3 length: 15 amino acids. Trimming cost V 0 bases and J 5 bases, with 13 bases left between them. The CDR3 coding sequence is TGCGCCAGCAGTCAATCCAGGGGTGGAGTGGAGACCCAGTACTTC. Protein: CASSQSRGGVETQYF.

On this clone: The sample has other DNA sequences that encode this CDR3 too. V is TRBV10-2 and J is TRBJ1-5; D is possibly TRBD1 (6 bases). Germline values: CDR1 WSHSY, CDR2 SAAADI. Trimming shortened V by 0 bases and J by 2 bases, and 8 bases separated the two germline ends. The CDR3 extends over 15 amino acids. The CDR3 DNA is TGCGCCAGCAGTGAGTCCGCAGGGGGCAATCAGCCCCAGCATTTT. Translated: CASSESAGGNQPQHF.

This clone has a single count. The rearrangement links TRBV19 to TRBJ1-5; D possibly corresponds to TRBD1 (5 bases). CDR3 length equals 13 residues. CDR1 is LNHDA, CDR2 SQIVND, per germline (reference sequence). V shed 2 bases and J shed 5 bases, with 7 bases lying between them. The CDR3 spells CASSIRGDQPQHF. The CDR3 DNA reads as TGTGCCAGTAGTATAAGGGGCGATCAGCCCCAGCATTTT.

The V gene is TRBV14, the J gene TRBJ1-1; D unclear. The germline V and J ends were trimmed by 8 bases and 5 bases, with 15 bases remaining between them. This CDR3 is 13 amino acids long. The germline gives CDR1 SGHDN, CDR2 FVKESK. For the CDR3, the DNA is TGTGCCAGCGGCCCGGGAGGGATGACTGAAGCTTTCTTT. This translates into CASGPGGMTEAFF.

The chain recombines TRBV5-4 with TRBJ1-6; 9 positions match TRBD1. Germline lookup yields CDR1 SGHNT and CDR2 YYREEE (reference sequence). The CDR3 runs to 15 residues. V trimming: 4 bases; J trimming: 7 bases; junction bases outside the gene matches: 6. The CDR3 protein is CASSEGTGNNSPLHF. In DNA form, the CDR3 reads TGTGCCAGCAGCGAAGGGACAGGGAACAATTCACCCCTCCACTTT.

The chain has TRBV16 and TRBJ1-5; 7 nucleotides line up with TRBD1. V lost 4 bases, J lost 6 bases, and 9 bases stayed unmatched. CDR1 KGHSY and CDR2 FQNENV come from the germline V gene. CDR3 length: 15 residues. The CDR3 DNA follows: TGTGCCAGCAGCCTAGGGGACAGCGGGAGTCAGCCCCAGCATTTT. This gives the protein CASSLGDSGSQPQHF.

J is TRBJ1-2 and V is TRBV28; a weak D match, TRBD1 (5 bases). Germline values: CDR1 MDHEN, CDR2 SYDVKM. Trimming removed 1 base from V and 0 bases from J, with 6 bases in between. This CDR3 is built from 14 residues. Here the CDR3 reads CASSLFRANYGYTF. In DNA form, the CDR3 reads TGTGCCAGCAGTTTATTCAGGGCTAACTATGGCTACACCTTC.

The CDR3 sequence: CASSLTWGRNYGYTF. As DNA, the CDR3 is TGTGCCAGCAGTTTAACGTGGGGGAGGAACTATGGCTACACCTTC. The gene calls are TRBV28 and TRBJ1-2; maybe TRBD1 (5 bases). Trimming took off 2 bases at V and 2 bases at J, with 12 bases between the two ends. The CDR3 length is 15 residues. The germline CDR1 and CDR2 sequences are MDHEN and SYDVKM.

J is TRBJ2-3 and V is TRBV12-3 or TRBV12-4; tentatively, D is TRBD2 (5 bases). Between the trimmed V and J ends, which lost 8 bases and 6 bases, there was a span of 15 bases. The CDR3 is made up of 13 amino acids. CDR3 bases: TGTGCCAGCCGGGGTGAGCTTCATGATACGCAGTATTTT. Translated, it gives CASRGELHDTQYF.

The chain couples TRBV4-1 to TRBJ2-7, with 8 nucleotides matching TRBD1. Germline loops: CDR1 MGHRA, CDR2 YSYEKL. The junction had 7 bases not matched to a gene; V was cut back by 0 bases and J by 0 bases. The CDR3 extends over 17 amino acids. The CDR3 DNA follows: TGCGCCAGCAGCCAAGAAGGGCGACAGGGGCTCTCCTACGAGCAGTACTTC. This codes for CASSQEGRQGLSYEQYF.

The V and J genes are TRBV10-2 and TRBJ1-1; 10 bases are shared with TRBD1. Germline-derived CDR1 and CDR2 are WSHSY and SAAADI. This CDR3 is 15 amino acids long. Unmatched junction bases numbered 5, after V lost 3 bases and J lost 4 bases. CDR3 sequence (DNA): TGCGCCAGCAGTGAATCTTGGACAGGGGGCACTGAAGCTTTCTTT. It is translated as CASSESWTGGTEAFF.

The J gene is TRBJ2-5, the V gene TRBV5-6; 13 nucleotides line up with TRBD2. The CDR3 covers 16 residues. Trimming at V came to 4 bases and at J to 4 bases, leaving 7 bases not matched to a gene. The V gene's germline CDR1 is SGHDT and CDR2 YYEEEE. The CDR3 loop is CASSRMTSGGSETQYF. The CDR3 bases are TGTGCCAGCAGCCGAATGACTAGCGGGGGGTCAGAGACCCAGTACTTC. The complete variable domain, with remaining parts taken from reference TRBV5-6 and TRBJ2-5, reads DAGVTQSPTHLIKTRGQQVTLRCSPKSGHDTVSWYQQALGQGPQFIFQYYEEEERQRGNFPDRFSGHQFPNYSSELNVNALLLGDSALYLCASSRMTSGGSETQYFGPGTRLLVL.

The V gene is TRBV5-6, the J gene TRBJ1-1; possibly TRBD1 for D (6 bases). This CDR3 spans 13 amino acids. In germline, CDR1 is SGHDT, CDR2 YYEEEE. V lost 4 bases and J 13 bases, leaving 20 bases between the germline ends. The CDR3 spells CASSPLGPGTIFF. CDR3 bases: TGTGCCAGCAGCCCGTTGGGGCCAGGGACAATTTTCTTT.